A single sample is the source of the 14 T cell receptor beta chains below, sequenced in a study of T-cell reconstitution after alpha-beta-depleted transplantation in children (TCRdb year 2016). The library was built by means of PCR. The instrument was an Illumina HiSeq 2500. To normalize quantification of the TCRbeta repertoire, the TCR libraries were built with molecular barcoding that relied on unique molecular identifiers. TCRdb cleaned the public reads at Q25 with fastp, built clones with MiXCR and kept in-frame beta chains. For every CDR3 protein sequence, its rows merge into one entry that carries the most common genes and DNA. The sample table holds 750,000 to 950,000 distinct CDR3 sequences, of which about 16% were seen once. The ten largest clones add up to around 4.5% of the sample. The treatment or condition label of this sample denotes: allogeneic hematopoietic cell transplantation with graft depleted of TCRalphabeta T cells and CD19 B cells.

The sample was PBMCs, mostly from graft donor cells, taken 360 days after TCRalphabeta/CD19-depleted stem cell transplant. These receptor sequences come from a male patient aged 10 to 17 who had a stem cell transplant for acute lymphoblastic leukemia, so the T cells may come from the graft donor.

This clonotype was seen a few times. The gene calls are TRBV7-8 and TRBJ1-2; 8 nucleotides match TRBD1. Germline CDR1 SGHVS, CDR2 FQNEAQ. The CDR3 extends over 15 amino acids. The junction had 7 bases not matched to a gene; V was cut back by 5 bases and J by 2 bases. The CDR3 bases are TGTGCCAGCAGCCCCGGACAGGGTTTCAACTATGGCTACACCTTC. Protein: CASSPGQGFNYGYTF.

The gene calls are TRBV7-9 and TRBJ2-1; TRBD2 agrees at 11 bases. The V gene end was trimmed by 1 base and the J gene end by 8 bases; junction bases not matched to a gene: 10. CDR1 is SEHNR, CDR2 FQNEAQ, per germline (reference sequence). The CDR3 contains 17 residues. The CDR3 reads CASSLGLAGFQQHEQFF. In DNA, the CDR3 is TGTGCCAGCAGCTTAGGACTAGCGGGATTTCAGCAGCATGAGCAGTTCTTC.

This clonotype appeared a few times. The chain combines TRBV18 with TRBJ2-2; D not certain. CDR1 is KGHSH and CDR2 is LQKENI in the germline V gene. V shed 6 bases and J shed 0 bases, with 14 bases lying between them. The CDR3 is 16 residues long. The CDR3 DNA sequence: TGTGCCAGCTCTCCTTCCTTCTTGGCGAACACCGGGGAGCTGTTTTTT. Its translation: CASSPSFLANTGELFF.

This clonotype appeared a few times. The rearrangement joins TRBV21-1 to TRBJ2-2; the DNA was not used to check the table's D call, TRBD2. TRBV21-1 is reported as a pseudogene. This CDR3 contains 18 residues. For the CDR3, the DNA is TGTGCCAGCAGCAGTAGGACACCCGAGATTAGGAACACCGGGGAGCTGTTTTTT. As protein: CASSSRTPEIRNTGELFF.

The genes are TRBV5-1 and TRBJ2-3, with unresolved D. The CDR3 runs 17 residues. Germline CDR1 is SGHRS and CDR2 is YFSETQ. V lost 6 bases and J lost 2, with 22 bases in between. The CDR3 loop is CASIPTPGPTATDTQYF. In nucleotides, the CDR3 is TGCGCCAGCATCCCCACCCCAGGCCCTACGGCCACAGATACGCAGTATTTT.

This clonotype has ten or more counts. The rearrangement links TRBV7-9 to TRBJ2-3; 8 bases align to TRBD2. V shed 5 bases, J shed 0 bases, and the junction held 4 bases outside the gene matches. Germline loops: CDR1 SEHNR, CDR2 FQNEAQ (reference sequence). CDR3 length: 15 amino acids. CDR3 protein: CASSGIAGSTDTQYF. Written as DNA, the CDR3 is TGTGCCAGCAGCGGAATAGCGGGAAGCACAGATACGCAGTATTTT.

This clonotype has ten or more counts. The gene calls are TRBV29-1 and TRBJ2-1; possibly TRBD2 for D (5 bases). V was pared by 1 base and J by 4 bases, with 14 bases between. CDR1 and CDR2 from the germline V gene are SQVTM and ANQGSEA. The CDR3 consists of 15 residues. The CDR3 bases are TGCAGCGTTGAAGTTTTAGCCACTAGATACAATGAGCAGTTCTTC. This codes for CSVEVLATRYNEQFF.

This chain's CDR3 is CASSIKSSYEQYF. CDR3 coding DNA: TGTGCCAGCAGCATTAAAAGCTCCTACGAGCAGTACTTC. This chain uses TRBV11-2 with TRBJ2-7; unclear D gene. The CDR3 runs to 13 residues. Germline CDR1 and CDR2: SGHAT and FQNNGV. V was cut by 5 bases and J by 0 bases, with 8 bases left in between.

The chain combines TRBV30 with TRBJ2-7; tentative D call: TRBD1 (6 bases). This CDR3 spans 14 amino acids. V lost 0 bases, J lost 6 bases, and 15 bases lay in between. Per germline, CDR1 GTSNPN and CDR2 SVGIG (reference sequence). CDR3 nucleotides: TGTGCCTGGAGTGTAGGGGCAGGGGCCTCCGAGCAGTACTTC. This sequence encodes CAWSVGAGASEQYF.

In this sample, this clonotype turned up a few times. The chain has TRBV20-1 and TRBJ2-3; 7 nucleotides line up with TRBD1. This CDR3 region has 15 residues. After removal of 1 base from V and 3 bases from J, the junction contained 7 bases not matched to a gene. CDR1 is DFQATT, CDR2 SNEGSKA, per germline (reference sequence). The CDR3 spells CSARGRDSLTDTQYF. CDR3 DNA sequence: TGCAGTGCTAGAGGCCGGGACAGTCTTACAGATACGCAGTATTTT.

This chain joins TRBV4-1 and TRBJ2-3; either TRBD1 or TRBD2 may fit D (5 bases each). The CDR3 runs 16 residues. Germline assignment: CDR1 MGHRA and CDR2 YSYEKL. V lost 0 bases to trimming and J lost 4 bases, with 14 bases between them. This chain's CDR3 is CASSQDGTATADTQYF. The DNA for the CDR3 is TGCGCCAGCAGCCAAGACGGGACCGCCACCGCAGATACGCAGTATTTT.

This clonotype has a handful of counts. The chain couples TRBV20-1 to TRBJ2-7; D uncertain. This CDR3 spans 10 amino acids. V lost 3 bases to trimming and J lost 9 bases, with 9 bases between them. Germline CDR1 DFQATT, CDR2 SNEGSKA (reference sequence). CDR3 region: CSARDLGQYF. As DNA, the CDR3 is TGCAGTGCTAGGGACCTTGGGCAGTACTTC.

The sample holds a few counts of this clonotype. This rearrangement joins TRBV20-1 to TRBJ2-1; D is uncertain. The CDR3 is 13 amino acids. Germline assignment: CDR1 DFQATT and CDR2 SNEGSKA (reference sequence). The V and J ends lost 5 bases and 9 bases respectively, with 17 bases between them. As DNA, the CDR3 is TGCAGTGCTCCCCCCCAGGACCGCGTTGAGCAGTTCTTC. Its translation: CSAPPQDRVEQFF.

This chain connects TRBV7-2 to TRBJ2-3; 9 nucleotides line up with TRBD1. CDR3 length: 14 amino acids. Germline CDR1 SGHTA, CDR2 FQGNSA. V shed 4 bases, J shed 8 bases, and the junction held 7 bases outside the gene matches. As DNA, the CDR3 is TGTGCCAGCAGCTCCCAACAGGGGGCAAGTACGCAGTATTTT. Its translation: CASSSQQGASTQYF. The whole variable domain, filled in from reference TRBV7-2 and TRBJ2-3, reads GAGVSQSPSNKVTEKGKDVELRCDPISGHTALYWYRQSLGQGLEFLIYFQGNSAPDKSGLPSDRFSAERTGGSVSTLTIQRTQQEDSAVYLCASSSQQGASTQYFGPGTRLTVL.